This T cell receptor beta chain appears in the sequencing data of a study of T-cell reconstitution after alpha-beta-depleted transplantation in children. A library of TCRbeta sequences, prepared with unique molecular identifiers, was generated. TCRdb re-called the PCR reads through MiXCR, storing one row per CDR3 protein. The sample includes around 250,000 distinct CDR3 sequences, more than 8% of them seen just once. Between the trimmed V and J ends, which lost 0 bases and 4 bases, there was a span of 6 bases. Germline CDR1 is MNHEY and CDR2 is SVGEGT. CDR3 length equals 13 residues. The genes are TRBV6-2 or TRBV6-3 and TRBJ1-2, with D unresolved. Sequencing used PBMCs from the stem cell graft donor, obtained from the stem cell graft. This TCR was sampled from a human donor who donated a stem cell graft to a child with SCID. In DNA form, the CDR3 reads TGTGCCAGCAGTTACTCTAGCAGCTATGGCTACACCTTC. Its translation is CASSYSSSYGYTF.